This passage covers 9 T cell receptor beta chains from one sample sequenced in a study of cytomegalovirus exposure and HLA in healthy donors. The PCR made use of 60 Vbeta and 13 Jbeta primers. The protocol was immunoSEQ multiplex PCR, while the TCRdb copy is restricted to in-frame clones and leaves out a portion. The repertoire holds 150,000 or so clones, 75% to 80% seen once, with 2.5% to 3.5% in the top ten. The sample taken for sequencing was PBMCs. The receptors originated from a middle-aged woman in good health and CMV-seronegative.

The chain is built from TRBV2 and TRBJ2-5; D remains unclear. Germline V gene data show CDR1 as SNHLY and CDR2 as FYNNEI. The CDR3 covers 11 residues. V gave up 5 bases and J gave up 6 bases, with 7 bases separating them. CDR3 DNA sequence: TGTGCCAGCAGTCCCGAGAAGACCCAGTACTTC. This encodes CASSPEKTQYF.

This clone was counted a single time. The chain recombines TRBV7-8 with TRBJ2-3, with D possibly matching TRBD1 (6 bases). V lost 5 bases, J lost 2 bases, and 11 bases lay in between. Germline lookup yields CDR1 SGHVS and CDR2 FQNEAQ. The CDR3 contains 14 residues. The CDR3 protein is CASSRTAYTDTQYF. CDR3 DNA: TGTGCCAGCAGCCGGACAGCTTACACAGATACGCAGTATTTT.

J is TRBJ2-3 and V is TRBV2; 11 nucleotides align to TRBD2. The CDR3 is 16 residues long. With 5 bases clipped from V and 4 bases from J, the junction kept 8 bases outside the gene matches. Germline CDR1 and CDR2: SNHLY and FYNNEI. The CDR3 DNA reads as TGTGCCAGCAGTCGAACAGGACTAGCGGGTGCAGATACGCAGTATTTT. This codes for CASSRTGLAGADTQYF.

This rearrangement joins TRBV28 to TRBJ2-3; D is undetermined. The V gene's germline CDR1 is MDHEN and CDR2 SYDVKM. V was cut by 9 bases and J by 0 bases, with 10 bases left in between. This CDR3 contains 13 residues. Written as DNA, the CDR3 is TGTGCCAGTGGAAGGAGTAGCACAGATACGCAGTATTTT. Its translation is CASGRSSTDTQYF.

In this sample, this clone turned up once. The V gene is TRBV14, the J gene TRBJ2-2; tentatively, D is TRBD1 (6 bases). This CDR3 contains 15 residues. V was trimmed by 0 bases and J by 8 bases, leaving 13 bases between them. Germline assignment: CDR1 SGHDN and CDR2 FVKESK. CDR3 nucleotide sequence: TGTGCCAGCAGCCAAGAGGGGGCGGCGCCTGGGGAGCTGTTTTTT. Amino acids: CASSQEGAAPGELFF.

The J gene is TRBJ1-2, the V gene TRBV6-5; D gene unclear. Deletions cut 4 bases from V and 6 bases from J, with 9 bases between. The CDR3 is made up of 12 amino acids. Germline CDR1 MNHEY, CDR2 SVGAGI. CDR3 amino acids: CASSLTGDGYTF. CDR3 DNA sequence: TGTGCCAGCAGTTTAACCGGGGATGGCTACACCTTC.

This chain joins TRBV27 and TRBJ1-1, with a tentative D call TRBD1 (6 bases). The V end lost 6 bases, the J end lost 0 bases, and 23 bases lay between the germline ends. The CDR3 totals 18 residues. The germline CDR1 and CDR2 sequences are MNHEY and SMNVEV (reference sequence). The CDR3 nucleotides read TGTGCCAGCAGCTACTCAAGGGGGGGCCTAAAAATGAACACTGAAGCTTTCTTT. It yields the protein CASSYSRGGLKMNTEAFF.

Written as DNA, the CDR3 is TGCGCCAGCAGTGAGCCTCGCTACCCTTCGGACAGGGTCATATATTTT. Its translation is CASSEPRYPSDRVIYF. V is TRBV10-1 and J is TRBJ1-3; 8 bases line up with TRBD1. The CDR3 is 16 residues long. Germline loops: CDR1 WNHNN, CDR2 SYGVQD (reference sequence). With V trimmed by 2 bases and J by 12 bases, 15 bases remained unmatched.

The CDR3 protein is CASSQAITGGDIQYF. CDR3 DNA sequence: TGTGCCAGCAGCCAAGCTATTACAGGGGGTGACATTCAGTACTTC. V usage is TRBV4-2 and J usage is TRBJ2-4; 8 nucleotides line up with TRBD1. Trimming took 1 base from V and 8 from J; bases not matched to a gene: 7. CDR3 length equals 15 residues. Germline values: CDR1 LGHNA, CDR2 YNFKEQ.